This note documents a single T cell receptor (beta chain) sequence. Its antigen is undetermined. TCRdb's copy holds only in-frame clones and misses some; the assay was immunoSEQ multiplex PCR. The sample contains over 110,000 clones, 70% to 90% of which appear only once. The record originates from a study of Ad26.COV2.S vaccination and SARS-CoV-2 variants. Study-level findings and limits: Possible underestimation of total T cell responses by the TCR breadth and depth analyses was noted. Recipients given vaccine exceeded placebo recipients in spike-specific TCR breadth.

Sequences were derived from peripheral blood, sampled after recovery from COVID-19. This receptor was identified in a human donor who had recovered from COVID-19.

CDR3: CASSAGQAYEQYF. In nucleotides, the CDR3 is TGTGCCAGTAGCGCGGGACAAGCCTACGAGCAGTACTTC. The chain recombines TRBV19 with TRBJ2-7, with D possibly being TRBD1 or TRBD2 (6 bases each). Per germline, CDR1 LNHDA and CDR2 SQIVND (reference sequence). Trimming took off 6 bases at V and 2 bases at J, with 11 bases between the two ends. This CDR3 has 13 amino acids.